This TCR beta chain derives from a study of T cell changes during pregnancy in multiple sclerosis. TCRdb keeps only in-frame clones here, not all; method: immunoSEQ multiplex PCR. The data hold 45,000 to 50,000 clones, with about 91% observed a single time. This CDR3 is built from 15 residues. The V end lost 5 bases, the J end lost 7 bases, and 17 bases lay between the germline ends. Germline V gene lookup returns CDR1 MNHNY and CDR2 SVGAGI (reference sequence). The chain carries TRBV6-6 and TRBJ2-2; a weak D match, TRBD2 (6 bases). The sequence was collected from a female donor in good health, enrolled as a control in a pregnancy study. Sequencing was performed on CD4+ T cells from peripheral blood mononuclear cells, taken in the second trimester of pregnancy. The CDR3 bases are TGTGCCAGCAGTGCAGGGCCCGGGGGAAACGGGGAGCTGTTTTTT. Encoded protein: CASSAGPGGNGELFF.